The TCR beta chain under discussion was sequenced for a study of PD-1 blockade in classical Hodgkin lymphoma. Each patient experienced a relapse that followed autologous stem cell transplantation, and brentuximab vedotin exposure varied. The CDR3 spans 16 residues. With V trimmed by 7 bases and J by 5 bases, 15 bases remained unmatched. Germline V CDR1 and CDR2: MNHEY, SMNVEV (reference sequence). Here immunoSEQ multiplex PCR was the method, and the copy in TCRdb shows in-frame clones only, minus some. The sample shows 60,000 to 75,000 clones, more than 75% of them seen only once. This TCR came from a human donor with classical Hodgkin lymphoma. Sequenced here: peripheral blood mononuclear cells (PBMCs), sampled at baseline. The chain combines TRBV27 with TRBJ2-7; TRBD2 aligns across 9 bases. The CDR3 sequence: CASIPRFSGSPHEQYF. CDR3 DNA: TGTGCCAGCATTCCCAGATTTAGCGGGAGCCCCCACGAGCAGTACTTC.